Presented here are 17 T cell receptor beta chains from one specimen sequenced in a study of T cell changes during pregnancy in multiple sclerosis (dated by TCRdb to about 2019). Receptor libraries were prepared by the immunoSEQ multiplex PCR assay. Entries here come from immuneACCESS through TCRdb and include only in-frame sequences with V and J called. Some clones fail to appear in such tables; in the studies checked, an unresolved V gene covers under half of the shortfall, and the cause of the remainder is unknown. The sample table shows 70,000 to 100,000 clones, and approximately 92% are seen once. The ten top clones hold roughly 1.4% of the sample. The sample in question was peripheral blood, obtained in the first trimester of pregnancy. These receptors were collected from a female donor with multiple sclerosis, enrolled in a pregnancy study.

By frequency in the sample, this clone is medium-sized. The rearrangement links TRBV19 to TRBJ2-1; tentative D call: TRBD2 (5 bases). The germline gives CDR1 LNHDA, CDR2 SQIVND (reference sequence). V gave up 1 base and J gave up 10 bases, with 8 bases separating them. The CDR3 sequence is 12 residues long. The CDR3 loop reads CASSIGWEEQFF. CDR3 sequence (DNA): TGTGCCAGTAGTATAGGCTGGGAGGAGCAGTTCTTC.

The rearrangement links TRBV7-8 to TRBJ2-1; 11 nucleotides agree with TRBD2. Germline V lookup: CDR1 SGHVS, CDR2 FQNEAQ. V lost 5 bases, J lost 7 bases, and 7 bases stayed unmatched. CDR3 length equals 15 residues. The CDR3 reads CASSLTSGRMNEQFF. DNA for the CDR3: TGTGCCAGCAGCCTAACTAGCGGGAGAATGAATGAGCAGTTCTTC.

The chain couples TRBV27 to TRBJ1-5, with D unresolved. The germline V gene encodes CDR1 MNHEY and CDR2 SMNVEV (reference sequence). This CDR3 region has 13 residues. V gave up 3 bases and J gave up 5 bases, with 8 bases separating them. As DNA, the CDR3 is TGTGCCAGCAGTTTCGGGGTCCATCAGCCCCAGCATTTT. Its protein product is CASSFGVHQPQHF.

The rearrangement links TRBV27 to TRBJ2-1, with 10 bases fitting TRBD2. CDR1 is MNHEY and CDR2 is SMNVEV in the germline V gene (reference sequence). V shed 6 bases, J shed 3 bases, and the junction held 8 bases outside the gene matches. The CDR3 runs to 16 residues. The CDR3 sequence: CASRPIAGGYYNEQFF. The CDR3, as DNA: TGTGCCAGCAGACCGATAGCGGGGGGTTACTACAATGAGCAGTTCTTC.

The chain joins TRBV7-8 to TRBJ1-1, with TRBD1 matching over 7 bases. The CDR3 is 14 residues long. J gave up 0 bases and V 5 bases, and 3 bases lay outside the gene matches. Per the germline V gene, CDR1 is SGHVS and CDR2 is FQNEAQ. The CDR3: CASSPQGVNTEAFF. CDR3 DNA sequence: TGTGCCAGCAGCCCCCAGGGGGTGAACACTGAAGCTTTCTTT. The full variable domain, with the rest looked up from reference TRBV7-8 and TRBJ1-1, is GAGVSQSPRYKVAKRGQDVALRCDPISGHVSLFWYQQALGQGPEFLTYFQNEAQLDKSGLPSDRFFAERPEGSVSTLKIQRTQQEDSAVYLCASSPQGVNTEAFFGQGTRLTVV.

The chain links TRBV7-9 to TRBJ2-1, with no clear D. Trimming shortened V by 4 bases and J by 0 bases, and 4 bases separated the two germline ends. CDR3 size: 13 residues. CDR1 is SEHNR and CDR2 is FQNEAQ in the germline V gene (reference sequence). The CDR3 loop reads CASSYNSYNEQFF. The CDR3, as DNA: TGTGCCAGCAGCTACAACTCCTACAATGAGCAGTTCTTC. The whole variable domain, remainder taken from reference TRBV7-9 and TRBJ2-1, is DTGVSQNPRHKITKRGQNVTFRCDPISEHNRLYWYRQTLGQGPEFLTYFQNEAQLEKSRLLSDRFSAERPKGSFSTLEIQRTEQGDSAMYLCASSYNSYNEQFFGPGTRLTVL.

This sequence joins TRBV4-3 and TRBJ1-2; no reliable D call. The CDR3 contains 17 residues. Trimming shortened V by 4 bases and J by 0 bases, and 18 bases separated the two germline ends. The germline gives CDR1 LGHNA, CDR2 YSLEER. DNA for the CDR3: TGCGCCAGCAGCCGAAAGAGGGAGGCCAGTCCTAACTATGGCTACACCTTC. Its protein product is CASSRKREASPNYGYTF.

The rearrangement joins TRBV14 to TRBJ2-1; possibly TRBD2 for D (5 bases). V was trimmed by 1 base and J by 6 bases, leaving 13 bases between them. From germline, CDR1 is SGHDN and CDR2 FVKESK. The CDR3 length is 15 residues. The CDR3 DNA reads as TGTGCCAGCAGCCAAGTAACGGGATTCATCAATGAGCAGTTCTTC. This codes for CASSQVTGFINEQFF. Supplemented by reference TRBV14 and TRBJ2-1, the full variable domain reads EAGVTQFPSHSVIEKGQTVTLRCDPISGHDNLYWYRRVMGKEIKFLLHFVKESKQDESGMPNNRFLAERTGGTYSTLKVQPAELEDSGVYFCASSQVTGFINEQFFGPGTRLTVL.

The chain links TRBV5-1 to TRBJ1-1; 7 nucleotides match TRBD1. CDR1 and CDR2 (germline): SGHRS, YFSETQ. The CDR3 is made up of 15 amino acids. V shed 2 bases, J shed 3 bases, and the junction held 7 bases outside the gene matches. The CDR3 loop is CASSLRGRKDTEAFF. The CDR3 DNA sequence: TGCGCCAGCAGCTTAAGGGGGCGAAAGGACACTGAAGCTTTCTTT.

This clone has only one observation. The chain couples TRBV4-1 to TRBJ2-7; D gene ambiguous. Germline CDR1 reads MGHRA; CDR2 reads YSYEKL. V was shortened by 0 bases and J by 1 base, with 10 bases between the two germline ends. The CDR3 is made up of 15 amino acids. The CDR3 is CASSQDPSDSYEQYF. CDR3 coding DNA: TGCGCCAGCAGCCAAGACCCCTCAGATTCCTACGAGCAGTACTTC.

This chain joins TRBV6-5 and TRBJ2-7, with D perhaps TRBD2 (6 bases). The CDR3 totals 12 residues. CDR1 is MNHEY, CDR2 SVGAGI, per germline. The V end was cut by 7 bases, the J end by 3 bases, with 10 bases between. The CDR3 DNA reads as TGTGCCAGCAAGGCGGGGCTCTACGAGCAGTACTTC. Protein: CASKAGLYEQYF.

The chain uses TRBV27 and TRBJ2-7; TRBD2 matches at 9 bases. The CDR3 consists of 13 residues. CDR1 and CDR2 from the germline V gene are MNHEY and SMNVEV (reference sequence). The V and J ends lost 5 bases and 6 bases, in that order; junction bases with no gene match: 5. For the CDR3, the DNA is TGTGCCAGCAGTCCGACTAGCGGAATCGAGCAGTACTTC. Protein sequence: CASSPTSGIEQYF.

The rearrangement links TRBV28 to TRBJ2-1; 10 bases fit TRBD2. CDR3 length: 16 residues. Trimming took 6 bases from V and 6 from J; bases not matched to a gene: 11. Germline-derived CDR1 and CDR2 are MDHEN and SYDVKM. As DNA, the CDR3 is TGTGCCAGCAGCCCTAGCGGGAGAGGATGGTTCAATGAGCAGTTCTTC. Translation gives CASSPSGRGWFNEQFF.

The V call is TRBV28, the J call TRBJ1-4; D possibly corresponds to TRBD1 (6 bases). The germline V and J ends were trimmed by 8 bases and 0 bases, with 13 bases remaining between them. The CDR3 contains 15 residues. CDR1 is MDHEN, CDR2 SYDVKM, per germline. DNA of the CDR3: TGTGCCAGCCGGGGACAATTTTCAACTAATGAAAAACTGTTTTTT. Protein product: CASRGQFSTNEKLFF.

Only one count was recorded for this clone. The chain links TRBV5-1 to TRBJ1-4; a weak D match, TRBD1 (6 bases). V was pared by 3 bases and J by 0 bases, with 15 bases between. This CDR3 comprises 17 residues. In germline, CDR1 is SGHRS, CDR2 YFSETQ. In DNA, the CDR3 is TGCGCCAGCAGCTCAGATGTAGGGGGTGCAACTAATGAAAAACTGTTTTTT. Its translation: CASSSDVGGATNEKLFF.

V is TRBV18 and J is TRBJ1-4; no reliable D call. With 7 bases removed from V and 3 bases from J, the gap between germline ends came to 9 bases. CDR3 length: 13 residues. The germline CDR1 and CDR2 sequences are KGHSH and LQKENI. CDR3 nucleotide sequence: TGTGCCAGCTTAATGAGTGCTAATGAAAAACTGTTTTTT. Its protein is CASLMSANEKLFF.

The chain joins TRBV2 to TRBJ2-7; 7 bases match TRBD1. The CDR3 has 14 residues. After removal of 6 bases from V and 5 bases from J, the junction contained 10 bases not matched to a gene. CDR1 SNHLY and CDR2 FYNNEI come from the germline V gene. The DNA for the CDR3 is TGTGCCAGCAGCGCCGGGACAGTGAACCACGAGCAGTACTTC. This codes for CASSAGTVNHEQYF.